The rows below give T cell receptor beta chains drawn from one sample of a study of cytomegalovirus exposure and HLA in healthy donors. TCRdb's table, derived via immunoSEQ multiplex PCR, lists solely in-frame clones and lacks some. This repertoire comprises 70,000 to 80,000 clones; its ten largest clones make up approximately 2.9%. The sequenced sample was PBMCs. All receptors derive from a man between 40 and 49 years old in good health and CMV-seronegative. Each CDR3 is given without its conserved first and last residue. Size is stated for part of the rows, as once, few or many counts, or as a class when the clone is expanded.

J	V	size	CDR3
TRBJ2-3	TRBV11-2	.	ASSPNGLAGGVNTQY
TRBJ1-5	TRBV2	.	ASSEPGGPNQPQH
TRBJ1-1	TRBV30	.	AWNRFIPGAEAF
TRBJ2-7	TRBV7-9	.	ASSVGQGVEQY
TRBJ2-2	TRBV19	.	ASSIVRGQGTGELF
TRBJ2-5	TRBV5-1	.	ASSLGGAEETQY
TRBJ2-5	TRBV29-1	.	SVRTSGAGGTQY
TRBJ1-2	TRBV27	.	ASSPQRTANYGYT
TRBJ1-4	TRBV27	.	ASSPSNEKLF
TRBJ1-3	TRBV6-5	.	ASSYSSGSGNTIY
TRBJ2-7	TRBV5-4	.	ASSSDSYEQY
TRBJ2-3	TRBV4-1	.	ASSREAGGYGTDTQY
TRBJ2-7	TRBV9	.	ASSVGQGGEQY
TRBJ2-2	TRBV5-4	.	ASKGGTGNTGELF
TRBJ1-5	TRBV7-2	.	ASSLVSQLNSNQPQH
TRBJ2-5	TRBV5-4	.	ASSFRLAGVQETQY
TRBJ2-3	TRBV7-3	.	ASSRSTDTQY
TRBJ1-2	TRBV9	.	ASSVIRIHALGYT
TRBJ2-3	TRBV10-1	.	ASSESSSLDTQY
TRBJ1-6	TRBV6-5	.	ASSFGNSPLH
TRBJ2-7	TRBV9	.	ASSRESGSSYEQY
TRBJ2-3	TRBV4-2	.	ASSQAGLAGTDTQY
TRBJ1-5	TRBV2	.	ASSGPGQGANQPQH
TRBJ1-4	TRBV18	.	ASSRTGFNEKLF
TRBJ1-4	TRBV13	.	ASSTTPNEKLF
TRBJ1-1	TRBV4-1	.	ASSPTGTVKRTEAF
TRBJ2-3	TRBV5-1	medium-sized	ASTSGQGTDTQY
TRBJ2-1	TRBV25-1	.	ASGQGSYNEQF
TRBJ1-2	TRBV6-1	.	ASSEGRASRGYT
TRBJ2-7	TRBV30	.	AWSGSGRTGEQY
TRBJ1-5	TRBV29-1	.	SVGTGASNQPQH
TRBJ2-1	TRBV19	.	ASSIGGPGQSNNEQF
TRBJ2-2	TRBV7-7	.	ASSSSGGARTGELF
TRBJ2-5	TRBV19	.	ASSIEGSRETQY
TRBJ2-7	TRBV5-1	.	ASSLEGTAYEQY